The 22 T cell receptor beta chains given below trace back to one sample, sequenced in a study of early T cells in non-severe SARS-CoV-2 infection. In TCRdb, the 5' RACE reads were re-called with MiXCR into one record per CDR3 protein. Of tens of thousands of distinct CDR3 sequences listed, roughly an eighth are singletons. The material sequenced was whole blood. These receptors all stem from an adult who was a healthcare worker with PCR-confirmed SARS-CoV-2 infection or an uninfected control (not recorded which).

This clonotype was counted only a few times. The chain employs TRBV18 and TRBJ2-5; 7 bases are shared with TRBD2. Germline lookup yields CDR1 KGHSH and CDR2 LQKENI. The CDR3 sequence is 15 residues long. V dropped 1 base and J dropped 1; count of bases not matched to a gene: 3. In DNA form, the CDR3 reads TGTGCCAGCTCACCACTGACTAGCATCCAAGAGACCCAGTACTTC. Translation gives CASSPLTSIQETQYF.

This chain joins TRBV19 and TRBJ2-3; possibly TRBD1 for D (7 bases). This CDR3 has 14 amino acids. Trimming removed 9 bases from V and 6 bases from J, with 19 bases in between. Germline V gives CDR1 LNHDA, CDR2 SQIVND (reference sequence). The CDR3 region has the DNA TGTGCCAGCCCTGCGGGACAGTCAGCGGATACGCAGTATTTT. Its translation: CASPAGQSADTQYF. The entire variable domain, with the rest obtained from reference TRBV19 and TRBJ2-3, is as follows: DGGITQSPKYLFRKEGQNVTLSCEQNLNHDAMYWYRQDPGQGLRLIYYSQIVNDFQKGDIAEGYSVSREKKESFPLTVTSAQKNPTAFYLCASPAGQSADTQYFGPGTRLTVL.

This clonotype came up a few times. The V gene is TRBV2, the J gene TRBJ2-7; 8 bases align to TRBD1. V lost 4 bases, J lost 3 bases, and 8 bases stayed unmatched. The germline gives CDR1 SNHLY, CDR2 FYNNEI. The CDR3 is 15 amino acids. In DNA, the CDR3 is TGTGCCAGCAGTGCCTCCCCCGGGACAGGCTACGAGCAGTACTTC. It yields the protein CASSASPGTGYEQYF.

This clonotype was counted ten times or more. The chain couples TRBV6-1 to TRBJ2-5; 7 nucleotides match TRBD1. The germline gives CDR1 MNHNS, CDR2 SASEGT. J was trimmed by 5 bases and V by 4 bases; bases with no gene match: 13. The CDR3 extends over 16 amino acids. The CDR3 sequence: CASSAAGLGGKETQYF. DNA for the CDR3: TGTGCCAGCAGTGCAGCCGGGTTAGGGGGCAAGGAGACCCAGTACTTC.

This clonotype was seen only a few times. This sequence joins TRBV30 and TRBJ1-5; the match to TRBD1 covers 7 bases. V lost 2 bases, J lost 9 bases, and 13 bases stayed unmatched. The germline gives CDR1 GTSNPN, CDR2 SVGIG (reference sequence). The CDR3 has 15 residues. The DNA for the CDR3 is TGTGCCTGGAGTACGACAGGGTCGCTTATCGGGCCCCAGCATTTT. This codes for CAWSTTGSLIGPQHF.

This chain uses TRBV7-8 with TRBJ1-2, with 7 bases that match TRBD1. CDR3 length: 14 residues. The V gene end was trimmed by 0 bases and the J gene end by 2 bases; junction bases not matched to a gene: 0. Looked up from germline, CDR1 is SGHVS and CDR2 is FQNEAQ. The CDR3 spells CASSLAGGNYGYTF. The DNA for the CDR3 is TGTGCCAGCAGCTTAGCAGGGGGCAACTATGGCTACACCTTC.

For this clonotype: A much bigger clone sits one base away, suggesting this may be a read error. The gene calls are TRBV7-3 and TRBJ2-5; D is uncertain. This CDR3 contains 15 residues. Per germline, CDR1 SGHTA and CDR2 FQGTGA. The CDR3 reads CASSVSPDRQESQYF. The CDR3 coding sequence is TGTGCCAGCAGCGTCTCCCCGGACCGCCAAGAGTCCCAGTACTTC.

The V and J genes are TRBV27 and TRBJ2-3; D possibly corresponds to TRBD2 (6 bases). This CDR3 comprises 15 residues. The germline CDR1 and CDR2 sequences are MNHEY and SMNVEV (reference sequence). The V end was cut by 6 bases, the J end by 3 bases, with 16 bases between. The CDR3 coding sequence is TGTGCCAGCAGCCCCGGGACTTTAAGGACAGATACGCAGTATTTT. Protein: CASSPGTLRTDTQYF.

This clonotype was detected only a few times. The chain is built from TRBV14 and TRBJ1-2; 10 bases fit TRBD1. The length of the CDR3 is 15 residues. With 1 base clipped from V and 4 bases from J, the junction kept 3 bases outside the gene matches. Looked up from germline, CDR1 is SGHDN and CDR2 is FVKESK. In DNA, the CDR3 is TGTGCCAGCAGCCAAGCTGGGACAGGGGCCTATGGCTACACCTTC. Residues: CASSQAGTGAYGYTF.

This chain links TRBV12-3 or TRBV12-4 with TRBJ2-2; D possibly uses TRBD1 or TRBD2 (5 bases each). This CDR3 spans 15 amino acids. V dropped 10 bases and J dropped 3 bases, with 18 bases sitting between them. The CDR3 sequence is CATPRGPVDTGELFF. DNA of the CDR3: TGTGCCACCCCCCGGGGCCCGGTGGACACCGGGGAGCTGTTTTTT.

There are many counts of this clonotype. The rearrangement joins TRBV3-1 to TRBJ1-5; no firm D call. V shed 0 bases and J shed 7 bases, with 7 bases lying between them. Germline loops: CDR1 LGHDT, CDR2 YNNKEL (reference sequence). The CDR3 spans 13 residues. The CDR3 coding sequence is TGTGCCAGCAGCCAAGATCTCGTCCAGCCCCAGCATTTT. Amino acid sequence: CASSQDLVQPQHF.

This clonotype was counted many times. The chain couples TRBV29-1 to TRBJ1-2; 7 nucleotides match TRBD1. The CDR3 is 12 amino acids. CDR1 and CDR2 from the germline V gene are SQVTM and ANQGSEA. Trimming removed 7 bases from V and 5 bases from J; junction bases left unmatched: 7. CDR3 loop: CSAPQQGYGYTF. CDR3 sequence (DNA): TGCAGCGCCCCCCAACAGGGGTATGGCTACACCTTC.

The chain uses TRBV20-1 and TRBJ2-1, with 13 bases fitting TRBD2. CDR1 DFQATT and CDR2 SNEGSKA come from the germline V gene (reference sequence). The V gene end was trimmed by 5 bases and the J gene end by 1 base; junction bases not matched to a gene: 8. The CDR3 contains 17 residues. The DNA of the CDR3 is TGCAGTGCTTACGAACTAGCGGGGGGGACTTCCTACAATGAGCAGTTCTTC. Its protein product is CSAYELAGGTSYNEQFF.

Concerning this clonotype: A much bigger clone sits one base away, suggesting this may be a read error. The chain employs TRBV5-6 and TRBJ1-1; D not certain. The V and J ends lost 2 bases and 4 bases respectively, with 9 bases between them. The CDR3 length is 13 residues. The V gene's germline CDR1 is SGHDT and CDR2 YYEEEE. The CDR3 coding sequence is TGTGCCAGCAGCTTTGTCGGGAGCACTGAAGCTTTCTTT. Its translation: CASSFVGSTEAFF.

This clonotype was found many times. The CDR3 region is CSGSQGKEQFF. CDR3 nucleotides: TGCAGCGGGTCACAGGGAAAAGAGCAGTTCTTC. This rearrangement joins TRBV20-1 to TRBJ2-1; maybe TRBD1 (6 bases). The germline V gene has CDR1 DFQATT and CDR2 SNEGSKA (reference sequence). This CDR3 has 11 amino acids.

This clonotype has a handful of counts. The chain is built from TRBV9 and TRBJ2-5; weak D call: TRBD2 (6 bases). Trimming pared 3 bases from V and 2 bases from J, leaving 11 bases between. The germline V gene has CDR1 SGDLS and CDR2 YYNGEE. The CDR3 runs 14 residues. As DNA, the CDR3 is TGTGCCAGCAGCGCCGGGACTCATCAAGAGACCCAGTACTTC. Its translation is CASSAGTHQETQYF.

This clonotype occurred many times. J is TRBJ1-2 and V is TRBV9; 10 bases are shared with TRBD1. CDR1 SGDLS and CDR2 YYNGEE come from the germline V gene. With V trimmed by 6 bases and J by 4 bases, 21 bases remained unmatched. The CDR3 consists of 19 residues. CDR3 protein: CASKYPPPTGGQKSYGYTF. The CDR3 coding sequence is TGTGCCAGCAAATACCCCCCCCCGACAGGGGGCCAAAAAAGCTATGGCTACACCTTC.

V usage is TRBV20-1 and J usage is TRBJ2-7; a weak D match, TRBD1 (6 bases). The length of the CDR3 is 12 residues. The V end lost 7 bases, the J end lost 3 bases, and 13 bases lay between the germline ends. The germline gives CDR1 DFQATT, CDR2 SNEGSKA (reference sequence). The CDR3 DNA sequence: TGCAGTGTCCTCCAGGGGAACTACGAGCAGTACTTC. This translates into CSVLQGNYEQYF.

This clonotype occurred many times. CDR3 in DNA: TGTGCCAGCAGCCTTACTAGCGCGTCCTTGAGGGCCCAAGAGACCCAGTACTTC. It is translated as CASSLTSASLRAQETQYF. This chain joins TRBV7-2 and TRBJ2-5; 7 bases fit TRBD2. Trimming removed 5 bases from V and 1 base from J; junction bases left unmatched: 16. CDR3 length: 18 residues. Germline CDR1 and CDR2: SGHTA and FQGNSA.

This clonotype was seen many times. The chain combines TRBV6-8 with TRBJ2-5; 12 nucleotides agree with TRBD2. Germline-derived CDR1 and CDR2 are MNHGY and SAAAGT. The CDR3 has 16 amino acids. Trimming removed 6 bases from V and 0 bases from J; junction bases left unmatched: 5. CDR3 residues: CASSRTSGVNQETQYF. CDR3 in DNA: TGTGCCAGCAGCAGGACTAGCGGGGTTAACCAAGAGACCCAGTACTTC.

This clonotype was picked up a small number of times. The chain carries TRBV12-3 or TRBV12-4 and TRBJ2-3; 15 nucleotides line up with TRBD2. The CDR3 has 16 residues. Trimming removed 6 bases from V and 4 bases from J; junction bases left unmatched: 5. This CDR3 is CASSGLAGGQSDTQYF. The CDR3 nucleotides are TGTGCCAGCAGCGGACTAGCGGGGGGGCAGTCAGATACGCAGTATTTT.

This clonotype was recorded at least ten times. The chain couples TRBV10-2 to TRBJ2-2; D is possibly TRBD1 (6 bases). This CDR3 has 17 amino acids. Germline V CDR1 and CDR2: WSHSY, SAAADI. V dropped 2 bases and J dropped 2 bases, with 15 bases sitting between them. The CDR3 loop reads CASSETRTVSNTGELFF. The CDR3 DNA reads TGCGCCAGCAGTGAGACCAGGACAGTTTCTAACACCGGGGAGCTGTTTTTT.